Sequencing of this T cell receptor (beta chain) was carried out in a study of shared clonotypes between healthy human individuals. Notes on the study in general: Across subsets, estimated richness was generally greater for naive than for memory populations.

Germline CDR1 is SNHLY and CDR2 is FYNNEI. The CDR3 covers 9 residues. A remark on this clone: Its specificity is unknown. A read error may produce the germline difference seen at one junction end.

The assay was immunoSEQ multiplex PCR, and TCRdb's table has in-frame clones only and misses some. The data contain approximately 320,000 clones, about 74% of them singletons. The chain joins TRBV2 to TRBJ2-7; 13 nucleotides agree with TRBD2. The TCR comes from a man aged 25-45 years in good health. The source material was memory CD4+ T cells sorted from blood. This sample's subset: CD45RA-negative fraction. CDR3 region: CAGGTSGDF. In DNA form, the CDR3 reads TGTGCCGGCGGGACTAGCGGGGACTTC.